This TCR beta chain was found in a study of sequential checkpoint blockade in melanoma. Study summary: Patients were randomized 1:1 to nivolumab-then-ipilimumab or ipilimumab-then-nivolumab first-line.

Generated by immunoSEQ multiplex PCR, the TCRdb table keeps only in-frame clones and is missing some. The sample consists of around 21,000 clones, 82% of them appearing once. After removal of 5 bases from V and 6 bases from J, the junction contained 5 bases not matched to a gene. Germline loops: CDR1 LGHNA, CDR2 YSLEER. The CDR3 runs 15 residues. Documented treatment: randomized to nivolumab then ipilimumab (arm A) or the reverse (arm B). This chain connects TRBV4-3 to TRBJ2-7; 15 positions match TRBD2. The sample consisted of CD8+ T cells sorted from blood (inferred from file names), taken from a patient given nivolumab and ipilimumab in sequence. This receptor was identified in a human donor with melanoma. CDR3 sequence: CASSAGTSGGFEQYF. The CDR3 DNA is TGCGCCAGCAGCGCCGGGACTAGCGGGGGGTTCGAGCAGTACTTC.